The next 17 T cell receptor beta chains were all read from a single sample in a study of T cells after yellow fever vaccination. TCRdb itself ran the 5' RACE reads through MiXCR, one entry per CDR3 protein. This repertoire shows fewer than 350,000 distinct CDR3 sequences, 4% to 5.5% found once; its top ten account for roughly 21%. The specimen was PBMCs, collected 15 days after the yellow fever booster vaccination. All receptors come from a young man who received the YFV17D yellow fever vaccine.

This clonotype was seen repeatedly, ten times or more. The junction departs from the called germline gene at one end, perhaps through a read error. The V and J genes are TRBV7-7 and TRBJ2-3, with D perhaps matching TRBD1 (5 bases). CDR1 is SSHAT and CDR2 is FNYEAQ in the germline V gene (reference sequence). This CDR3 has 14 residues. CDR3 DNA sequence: TGTGCTAGCAGCTTTCGGCCAGGGAAGGATACGCAGTATTTT. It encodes CASSFRPGKDTQYF.

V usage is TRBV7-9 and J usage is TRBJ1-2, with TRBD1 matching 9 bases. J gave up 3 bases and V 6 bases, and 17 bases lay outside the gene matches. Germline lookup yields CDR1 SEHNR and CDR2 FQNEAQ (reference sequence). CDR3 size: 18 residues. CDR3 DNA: TGTGCCAGCAGACTTAAGAGAGTCCGGGACAGGGAAGACTATGGCTACACCTTC. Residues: CASRLKRVRDREDYGYTF.

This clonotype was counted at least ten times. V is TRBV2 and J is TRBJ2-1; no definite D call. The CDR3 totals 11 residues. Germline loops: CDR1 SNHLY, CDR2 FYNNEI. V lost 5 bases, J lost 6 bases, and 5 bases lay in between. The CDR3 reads CASSFPNEQFF. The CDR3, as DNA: TGTGCCAGCAGTTTTCCCAATGAGCAGTTCTTC.

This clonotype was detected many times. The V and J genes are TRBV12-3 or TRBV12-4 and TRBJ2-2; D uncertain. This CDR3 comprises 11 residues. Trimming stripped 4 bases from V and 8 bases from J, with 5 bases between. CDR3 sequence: CASSSPGELFF. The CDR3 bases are TGTGCCAGCAGTTCGCCGGGGGAGCTGTTTTTT.

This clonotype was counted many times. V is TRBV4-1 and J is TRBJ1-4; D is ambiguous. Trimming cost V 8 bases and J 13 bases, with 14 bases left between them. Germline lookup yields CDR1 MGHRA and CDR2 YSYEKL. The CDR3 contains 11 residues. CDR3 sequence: CASGPGSRLFF. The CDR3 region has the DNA TGCGCCAGCGGCCCCGGGAGTCGACTGTTTTTT.

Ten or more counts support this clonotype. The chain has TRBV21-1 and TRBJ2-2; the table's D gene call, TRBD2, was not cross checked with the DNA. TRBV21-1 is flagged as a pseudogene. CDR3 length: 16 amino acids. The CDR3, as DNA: TGTGCCAGCAGCAAATTGGCGGGGGGGCATACCGGGGAGCTGTTTTTT. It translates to CASSKLAGGHTGELFF.

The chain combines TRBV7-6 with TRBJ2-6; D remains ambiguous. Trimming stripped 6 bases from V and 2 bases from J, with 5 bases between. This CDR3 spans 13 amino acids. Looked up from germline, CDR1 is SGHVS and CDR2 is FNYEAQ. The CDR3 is CASSPAGANVLTF. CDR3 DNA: TGTGCCAGCAGTCCCGCTGGGGCCAACGTCCTGACTTTC. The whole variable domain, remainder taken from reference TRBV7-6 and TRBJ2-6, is GAGVSQSPRYKVTKRGQDVALRCDPISGHVSLYWYRQALGQGPEFLTYFNYEAQQDKSGLPNDRFSAERPEGSISTLTIQRTEQRDSAMYRCASSPAGANVLTFGAGSRLTVL.

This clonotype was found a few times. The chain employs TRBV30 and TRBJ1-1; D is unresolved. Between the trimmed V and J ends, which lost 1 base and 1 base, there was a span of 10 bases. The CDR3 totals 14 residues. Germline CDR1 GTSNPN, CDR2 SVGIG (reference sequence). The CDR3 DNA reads TGTGCCTGGAGTGATCTCCAGCCGAACACTGAAGCTTTCTTT. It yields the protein CAWSDLQPNTEAFF.

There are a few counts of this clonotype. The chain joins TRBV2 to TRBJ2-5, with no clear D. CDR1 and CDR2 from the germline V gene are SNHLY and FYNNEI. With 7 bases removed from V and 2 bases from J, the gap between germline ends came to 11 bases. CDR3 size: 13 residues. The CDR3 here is CASKESGQETQYF. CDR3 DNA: TGTGCCAGCAAAGAGTCCGGGCAAGAGACCCAGTACTTC.

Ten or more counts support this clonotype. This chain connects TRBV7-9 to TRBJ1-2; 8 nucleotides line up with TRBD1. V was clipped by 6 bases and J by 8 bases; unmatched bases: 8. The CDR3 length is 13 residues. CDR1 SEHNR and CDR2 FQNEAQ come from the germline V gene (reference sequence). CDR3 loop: CASSSTGDGGYTF. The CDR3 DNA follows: TGTGCCAGCAGTTCGACAGGGGACGGAGGCTACACCTTC. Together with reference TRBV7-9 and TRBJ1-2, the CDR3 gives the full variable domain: DTGVSQNPRHKITKRGQNVTFRCDPISEHNRLYWYRQTLGQGPEFLTYFQNEAQLEKSRLLSDRFSAERPKGSFSTLEIQRTEQGDSAMYLCASSSTGDGGYTFGSGTRLTVV.

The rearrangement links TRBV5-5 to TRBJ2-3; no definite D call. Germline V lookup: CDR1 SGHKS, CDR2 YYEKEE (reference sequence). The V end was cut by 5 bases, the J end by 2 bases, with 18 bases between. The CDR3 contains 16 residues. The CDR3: CASRPTPSPPTDTQYF. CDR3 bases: TGTGCCAGCAGGCCCACCCCATCTCCCCCCACAGATACGCAGTATTTT.

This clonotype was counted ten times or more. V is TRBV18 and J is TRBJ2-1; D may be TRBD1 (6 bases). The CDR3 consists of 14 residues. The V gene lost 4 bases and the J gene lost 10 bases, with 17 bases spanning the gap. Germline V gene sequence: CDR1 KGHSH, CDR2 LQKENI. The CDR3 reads CASSQERTVTEQFF. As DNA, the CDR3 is TGTGCCAGCTCACAAGAGAGGACAGTCACCGAGCAGTTCTTC.

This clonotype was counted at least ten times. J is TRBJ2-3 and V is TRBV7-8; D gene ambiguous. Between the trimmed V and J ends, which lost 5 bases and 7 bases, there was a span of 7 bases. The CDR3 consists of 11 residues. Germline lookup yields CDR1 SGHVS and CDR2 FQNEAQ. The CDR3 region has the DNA TGTGCCAGCAGCGATAGATATACGCAGTATTTT. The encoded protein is CASSDRYTQYF.

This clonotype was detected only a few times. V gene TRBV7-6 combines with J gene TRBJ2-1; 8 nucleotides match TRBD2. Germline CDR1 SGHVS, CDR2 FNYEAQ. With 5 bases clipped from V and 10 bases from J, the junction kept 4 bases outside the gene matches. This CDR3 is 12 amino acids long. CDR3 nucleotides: TGTGCCAGCAGCCTCCCGGGGGGGGAGCAGTTCTTC. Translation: CASSLPGGEQFF.

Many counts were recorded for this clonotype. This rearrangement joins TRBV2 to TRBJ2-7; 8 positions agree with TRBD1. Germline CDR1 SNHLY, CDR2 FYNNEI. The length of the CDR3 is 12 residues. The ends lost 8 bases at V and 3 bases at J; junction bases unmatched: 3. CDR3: CASCGQGYEQYV. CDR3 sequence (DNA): TGTGCCAGCTGCGGACAGGGCTACGAGCAGTACGTC.

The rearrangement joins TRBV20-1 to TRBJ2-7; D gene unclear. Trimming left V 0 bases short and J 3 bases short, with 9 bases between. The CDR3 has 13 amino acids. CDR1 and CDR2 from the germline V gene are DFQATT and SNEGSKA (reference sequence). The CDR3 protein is CSARDRANYEQYV. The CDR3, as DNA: TGCAGTGCTAGAGATAGGGCGAACTACGAGCAGTACGTC.

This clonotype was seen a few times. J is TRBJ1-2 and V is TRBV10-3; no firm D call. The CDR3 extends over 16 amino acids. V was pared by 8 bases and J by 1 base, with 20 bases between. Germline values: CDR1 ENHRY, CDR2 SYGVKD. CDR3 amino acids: CAILPSRRSNNYGYTF. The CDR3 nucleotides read TGTGCCATCCTCCCTTCGAGGAGGAGCAATAACTATGGCTACACCTTC.